This section outlines one T cell receptor beta chain sequence together with its context. This clone's antigen is unknown. There are no base qualities to consult, and no much larger clone falls within one base. Each donor gave one peripheral blood draw, approximately 110 mL on average, collected into heparinised tubes. Using a panel that included CD45RO, CCR7, CD25, CD127, CD95 and CD27, naive, central memory, regulatory and stem cell-like memory CD4+ T cells were sorted on a BD FACSAria II. All sorted populations exceeded 95% purity. PBMCs were isolated right away by Lymphoprep density gradient centrifugation and were stained directly, without culture. To minimize batch effects, samples were stained and sorted in pairs, one healthy donor with one patient per experiment. The data are from a study of beta chain features in type 1 diabetes (dated by TCRdb to between 2018 and 2020). In the study overall: Mean age, gender distribution, total cell number and subset yield were not different between patients and healthy donors. A total of approximately 99,000,000 sorted cells were examined across all samples, and RNA yield correlated strongly with the number of cells per subset. The study compared the TCRB repertoires of sorted circulating CD4+ T cell subsets in recently diagnosed type 1 diabetes patients with those in matched healthy donors. Naive and central memory subsets were obtained from all 30 or so donors, but regulatory and stem cell-like memory subsets were isolated from only 8 patients and roughly eight healthy donors.

Broader findings and caveats from the paper: PCR may preferentially amplify shorter templates, but because patient and control samples were amplified and corrected together, any resulting skew would affect both groups equally. In all four CD4+ subsets, TCRB CDR3 length was moderately but significantly shorter in type 1 diabetes patients. Patients with type 1 diabetes made fewer insertions and deleted more nucleotides at VDJ recombination sites, implying thymic rearrangement abnormalities. Naive, central memory and regulatory TCRB repertoires appeared to be more similar among patients than among healthy donors. Because small numbers of individuals were included in the HLA sub-analyses, any influence of HLA type on TCRB rearrangement was left unresolved. Sequencing cDNA rather than genomic DNA could over-represent highly expressing activated cells, although activation and CD3 levels did not differ between groups.

The germline V gene gives CDR1 as SQVTM and CDR2 as ANQGSEA. Trimming takes 6 bases from V and 6 bases from J, and the germline ends sit 28 bases apart. From the cysteine up to the phenylalanine, the CDR3 has a length of 17 residues. The kept DNA is CDR3 alone, 51 bases in frame from the first base. All of the isolated RNA was reverse transcribed with the High Capacity cDNA Reverse Transcription Kit, so expressed TCRB transcripts were sequenced. Naive, central memory and regulatory T cell samples underwent deep immunoSEQ sequencing, averaging around 3.9 million total reads per sample. Sorted cells were lysed in RLT buffer and RNA was extracted with DNase-treated RNeasy Micro or Mini kits, depending on cell number. Each cell subset was processed on its own to prevent cross-contamination, while patient and healthy donor samples were processed together. The immunoSEQ multiplex PCR was used to amplify TCRB sequences from cDNA, generating 87-bp fragments that spanned the CDR3 region. The amplicons were sequenced using the Illumina HiSeq platform. In the authors' own workflow: PCR bias was computationally corrected using synthetic template baselines, reads within Hamming distance 2 were collapsed, and singletons that could not be merged were discarded. Reads were aligned against IMGT to assign V, D and J genes, CDR3 length and insertions or deletions at six rearrangement sites. Within each subset, clonotype counts were normalized to sorted cell number, and only after that were true diversity and Gini coefficients computed with the tcR R package. The overlap coefficient, calculated on TCRB nucleotide sequences, was used to quantify repertoire sharing. Out-of-frame TCRB sequences from naive cells were analyzed to stand in for the pre-selection repertoire. What TCRdb holds here is the immuneACCESS table cut down to in-frame rearrangements. Part of the clones is not present; checked against another copy, under half of the missing clones reflect an unresolved V gene, and the others are unexplained. From that table come the V and J calls and clone size; the DNA was used to work out D and trimming. The sample table records approximately 250,000 clones; 7.5% to 10% of these occur just once. Approximately 0.03% of the sample is taken by the ten largest.

The TCR comes from a woman between 18 and 29 years old in good health. The sequenced sample consisted of naive CD4+ T cells from blood. In the paper's terms, the cell subset or site label means: true naive CD4+ T cells. The chain was built from TRBV29-1 and TRBJ2-3; a tentative D call is TRBD2 (5 bases match). The encoded CDR3 is CSVGGSPRDSVSDTQYF. The sequence in DNA is TGCAGCGTCGGCGGGTCCCCCAGAGATAGTGTCTCCGATACGCAGTATTTT.